The sequence of this T cell receptor (beta chain) was determined in a study of T cells in tuberculosis. Study outcomes and limitations: Smaller distances to GMM-specific TCRs suggested their expansion in active tuberculosis.

TCRdb keeps only in-frame clones here, not all; method: immunoSEQ multiplex PCR. Found here are 25,000 to 35,000 clones, roughly 94% of them singletons; the top ten hold around 6.5%. Stated time point: new active TB diagnosis, blood taken before or within 7 days of starting treatment. HIV-seronegative South African adults aged 18 years or older had newly diagnosed active tuberculosis. Each patient had positive sputum smear microscopy and/or positive culture. Germline assignment: CDR1 SNHLY and CDR2 FYNNEI. With 8 bases clipped from V and 2 bases from J, the junction kept 13 bases outside the gene matches. The CDR3 runs 18 residues. About this clone itself: Antigen: not known.

Sequences were derived from PBMCs, sampled at tuberculosis diagnosis. The TCR originated in an adult with tuberculosis. The chain carries TRBV2 and TRBJ2-3; TRBD2 matches at 13 bases. This CDR3 reads CASEPGLAGRSITDTQYF. CDR3 bases: TGTGCCAGCGAGCCGGGACTAGCGGGAAGGTCGATCACAGATACGCAGTATTTT.